Listed below are T cell receptor beta chains from one sample, sequenced in a study of blood T cell repertoires in COVID-19. Produced via immunoSEQ multiplex PCR; TCRdb's table is partial and in-frame only. The repertoire holds under 500,000 clones, with about 85% as singletons. Sequences were obtained from PBMCs or T cells enriched from blood (not recorded which). The receptors derive from a woman aged 18-30 years with acute COVID-19. CDR3s include the opening cysteine and the closing phenylalanine or tryptophan. The D gene is left open where the match is weak. Expanded clones get a size class; other rows say once, few or many, or leave the size out.

J gene	V gene	clone size	D gene	CDR3 length	CDR3 protein	CDR3 DNA
TRBJ1-1	TRBV30	once	NA	14	CAWGVTGSNTEAFF	TGTGCCTGGGGGGTTACAGGGTCTAACACTGAAGCTTTCTTT
TRBJ1-3	TRBV7-9	NA	NA	19	CASSLAGYSSRDSGNTIYF	TGTGCCAGCAGCTTAGCGGGGTATTCGTCGAGGGACTCTGGAAACACCATATATTTT
TRBJ2-7	TRBV19	NA	TRBD2	13	CASRIAGEGEQYF	TGTGCCAGTAGAATAGCGGGAGAAGGGGAGCAGTACTTC
TRBJ1-2	TRBV25-1	once	NA	11	CASSESRGYTF	TGTGCCAGCAGTGAATCTCGGGGCTACACCTTC
TRBJ2-1	TRBV9	NA	NA	16	CASSDNPVPEGNEQFF	TGTGCCAGCAGCGACAATCCGGTCCCGGAGGGGAATGAGCAGTTCTTC
TRBJ2-3	TRBV4-1	once	TRBD2	19	CASSQERLAGGPSTDTQYF	TGCGCCAGCAGCCAAGAACGACTAGCGGGGGGGCCGAGCACAGATACGCAGTATTTT
TRBJ1-4	TRBV5-8	NA	NA	16	CASSLGQKATNEKLFF	TGTGCCAGCAGCTTGGGACAGAAAGCAACTAATGAAAAACTGTTTTTT
TRBJ2-5	TRBV7-7	NA	TRBD2	15	CASSLTSGTQETQYF	TGCGCCAGCAGCTTGACTAGCGGAACCCAAGAGACCCAGTACTTC
TRBJ2-7	TRBV4-3	NA	TRBD2	15	CASSQVEGLAYEQYF	TGCGCCAGCAGCCAAGTCGAAGGACTAGCCTACGAGCAGTACTTC
TRBJ2-7	TRBV7-2	NA	NA	13	CASSSYASYEQYF	TGTGCCAGCAGCTCCTACGCCTCCTACGAGCAGTACTTC
TRBJ2-7	TRBV3-1/TRBV3-2	NA	TRBD2	14	CASSQLLSLAGKYF	TGTGCCAGCAGCCAGCTCTTATCACTAGCGGGAAAGTACTTC
TRBJ2-2	TRBV11-2	once	NA	15	CASSLAGVYTGELFF	TGTGCCAGCAGCTTAGCAGGGGTTTACACCGGGGAGCTGTTTTTT
TRBJ2-1	TRBV7-3	NA	NA	14	CASSLAGVRNEQFF	TGTGCCAGCAGCTTGGCCGGGGTTCGGAATGAGCAGTTCTTC
TRBJ1-5	TRBV12-2	NA	NA	15	CASRINDRVDQPQHF	TGTGCAAGTCGCATTAACGACAGGGTGGATCAGCCCCAGCATTTT
TRBJ2-7	TRBV11-2	once	TRBD2	13	CASSQGLAYEQYF	TGTGCCAGCAGCCAGGGACTAGCCTACGAGCAGTACTTC
TRBJ1-2	TRBV9	NA	NA	13	CASSVLETYGYTF	TGTGCCAGCAGCGTCCTCGAGACATACGGCTACACCTTC
TRBJ2-7	TRBV6-4	NA	NA	14	CASTGDRSSYEQYF	TGTGCCAGCACTGGAGACAGGAGCTCCTACGAGCAGTACTTC
TRBJ1-1	TRBV27	NA	NA	13	CASSQGQNTEAFF	TGTGCCAGCAGCCAGGGACAGAACACTGAAGCTTTCTTT
TRBJ2-7	TRBV7-9	NA	TRBD1	15	CASGPPRTGVYEQYF	TGTGCCAGCGGGCCCCCCAGGACAGGGGTCTACGAGCAGTACTTC
TRBJ1-1	TRBV5-6	NA	NA	15	CASSNPGMENTEAFF	TGTGCCAGCAGCAATCCAGGGATGGAGAACACTGAAGCTTTCTTT
TRBJ2-7	TRBV3-1/TRBV3-2	NA	TRBD1	15	CASSPGTGGSYEQYF	TGTGCCAGCAGCCCAGGGACAGGGGGCTCCTACGAGCAGTACTTC
TRBJ2-7	TRBV7-2	few	TRBD1	14	CASSSRTGGYEQYF	TGTGCCAGCAGCTCACGGACAGGGGGATACGAGCAGTACTTC
TRBJ2-2	TRBV28	NA	TRBD1	15	CASSRGQGEAGELFF	TGTGCCAGCAGCCGAGGACAGGGTGAAGCCGGGGAGCTGTTTTTT
TRBJ2-3	TRBV9	NA	TRBD2	16	CASTPRGGRGADTQYF	TGTGCCAGCACCCCCCGAGGCGGGAGAGGGGCAGATACGCAGTATTTT
TRBJ1-3	TRBV6-5	few	NA	13	CASARVSGNTIYF	TGTGCCAGCGCCAGGGTCTCTGGAAACACCATATATTTT
TRBJ1-5	TRBV6-5	NA	NA	15	CASSYSRYSNQPQHF	TGTGCCAGCAGTTACTCGCGTTATAGCAATCAGCCCCAGCATTTT
TRBJ1-5	TRBV19	NA	NA	16	CASSIEGQRRNQPQHF	TGTGCCAGTAGTATCGAAGGACAGAGGCGTAATCAGCCCCAGCATTTT
TRBJ1-3	TRBV7-9	NA	NA	17	CASSSDIGGQSGNTIYF	TGTGCCAGCAGCTCTGATATCGGAGGGCAGTCTGGAAACACCATATATTTT
TRBJ2-1	TRBV29-1	NA	NA	14	CSVPTGNSYNEQFF	TGCAGCGTGCCGACAGGCAACTCCTACAATGAGCAGTTCTTC
TRBJ2-5	TRBV7-2	NA	TRBD1	16	CASSPGQGGGQETQYF	TGTGCCAGTAGCCCCGGACAGGGAGGAGGGCAAGAGACCCAGTACTTC
TRBJ1-1	TRBV25-1	once	NA	14	CASSDRIGGTEAFF	TGTGCCAGCAGTGATAGAATCGGGGGCACTGAAGCTTTCTTT
TRBJ1-6	TRBV7-9	NA	NA	13	CASSPQSGSPLHF	TGTGCCAGCAGCCCACAGTCTGGTTCACCCCTCCACTTT
TRBJ1-3	TRBV7-2	NA	NA	15	CASSLGGAAGNTIYF	TGTGCCAGCAGCTTGGGGGGGGCGGCTGGAAACACCATATATTTT
TRBJ2-7	TRBV19	NA	TRBD1	15	CASSIAGQGFYEQYF	TGTGCCAGTAGTATCGCGGGACAGGGGTTCTACGAGCAGTACTTC
TRBJ1-1	TRBV19	NA	NA	13	CASSEFSNTEAFF	TGTGCCAGTAGTGAGTTTTCGAACACTGAAGCTTTCTTT
TRBJ2-3	TRBV5-1	NA	NA	16	CASSLQLATSTDTQYF	TGCGCCAGCAGCTTGCAACTAGCTACTAGCACAGATACGCAGTATTTT
TRBJ1-4	TRBV6-1	NA	NA	16	CASSVRQGKPNEKLFF	TGTGCCAGCAGTGTCCGGCAGGGGAAGCCTAACGAAAAACTGTTTTTT
TRBJ2-7	TRBV19	NA	TRBD2	15	CASSTSSGRAEEQYF	TGTGCCAGTAGTACGTCTAGCGGGAGGGCCGAAGAGCAGTACTTC
TRBJ1-6	TRBV5-4	NA	NA	14	CASSLANPAAPLHF	TGTGCCAGCAGCTTGGCCAACCCCGCGGCACCCCTCCACTTT
TRBJ1-1	TRBV5-1	NA	NA	17	CASSFNPEARLNTEAFF	TGCGCCAGCAGCTTTAATCCCGAGGCTAGACTGAACACTGAAGCTTTCTTT
TRBJ2-3	TRBV6-5	NA	NA	15	CASKGWRLSTDTQYF	TGTGCCAGCAAAGGTTGGCGGCTTAGCACAGATACGCAGTATTTT
TRBJ2-3	TRBV4-2	few	NA	15	CASSQGGLGTDTQYF	TGTGCCAGCAGCCAAGGCGGACTGGGAACAGATACGCAGTATTTT
TRBJ2-1	TRBV5-6	NA	TRBD2	15	CASSRAGGLSRGQFF	TGTGCCAGCAGTCGGGCGGGAGGCCTATCGCGGGGGCAGTTCTTC